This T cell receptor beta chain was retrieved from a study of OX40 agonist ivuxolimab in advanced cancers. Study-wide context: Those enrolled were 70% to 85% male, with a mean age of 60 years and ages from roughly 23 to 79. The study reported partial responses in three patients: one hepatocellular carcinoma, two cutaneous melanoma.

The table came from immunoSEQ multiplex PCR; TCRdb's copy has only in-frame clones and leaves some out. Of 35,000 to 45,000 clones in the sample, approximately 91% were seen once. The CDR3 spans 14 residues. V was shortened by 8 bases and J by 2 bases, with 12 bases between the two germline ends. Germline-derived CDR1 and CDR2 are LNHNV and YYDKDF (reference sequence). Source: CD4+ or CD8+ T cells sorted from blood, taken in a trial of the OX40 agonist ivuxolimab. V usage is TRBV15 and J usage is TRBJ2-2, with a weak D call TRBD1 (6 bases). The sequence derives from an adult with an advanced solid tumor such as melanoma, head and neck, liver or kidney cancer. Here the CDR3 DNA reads TGTGCCACCCGGACAGTTTTCAACACCGGGGAGCTGTTTTTT. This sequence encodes CATRTVFNTGELFF.